This T cell receptor beta chain was profiled in a study of ipilimumab plus nivolumab after autologous stem cell transplantation. The protocol was immunoSEQ multiplex PCR, while the TCRdb copy is restricted to in-frame clones and leaves out a portion. The repertoire holds roughly 11,000 clones, with around 70% as singletons. Study-wide points: Authors suggest TCR repertoire, Treg phenotype and gut microbiota support further study.

Points on this clone: Its antigen remains unknown.

Checkpoint therapy with ipilimumab 1 mg/kg began 14 to 28 days after transplant. The sequence was collected from a male donor with diffuse large B-cell lymphoma. The sample was PBMCs, taken in a trial of ipilimumab plus nivolumab as post-transplant consolidation.

The CDR3: CASRPTSNQPQHF. In DNA, the CDR3 is TGTGCCAGTAGACCAACAAGCAATCAGCCCCAGCATTTT. The genes are TRBV19 and TRBJ1-5, with no clear D. The V and J ends lost 6 bases and 1 base respectively, with 7 bases between them. The germline V gene encodes CDR1 LNHDA and CDR2 SQIVND (reference sequence). The CDR3 covers 13 residues. The variable domain in full, with the rest retrieved from reference TRBV19 and TRBJ1-5, is DGGITQSPKYLFRKEGQNVTLSCEQNLNHDAMYWYRQDPGQGLRLIYYSQIVNDFQKGDIAEGYSVSREKKESFPLTVTSAQKNPTAFYLCASRPTSNQPQHFGDGTRLSIL.